These 10 T cell receptor beta chains came from one sample sequenced in a study of identical twins. One entry per CDR3 protein, called by TCRdb with MiXCR from the 5' RACE reads. Of approximately 230,000 distinct CDR3 sequences in the sample, around 15% were seen once. The sample taken for sequencing was memory (CD45RO+) T cells sorted from blood. These receptors came from a woman aged 18-30 years in good health.

In its sample, this clonotype was seen many times. The J gene is TRBJ1-6, the V gene TRBV6-5; perhaps TRBD1 as D (5 bases). This CDR3 is built from 16 residues. In germline, CDR1 is MNHEY, CDR2 SVGAGI. V was shortened by 2 bases and J by 5 bases, with 13 bases between the two germline ends. CDR3 nucleotide sequence: TGTGCCAGCAGTTACGACGTGGGGCTGGATAATTCACCCCTCCACTTT. Translation: CASSYDVGLDNSPLHF.

This clonotype was counted a few times. The chain is built from TRBV12-3 or TRBV12-4 and TRBJ2-2; a weak D match, TRBD1 (5 bases). The V end lost 3 bases, the J end lost 13 bases, and 15 bases lay between the germline ends. This CDR3 is 13 amino acids long. As DNA, the CDR3 is TGTGCCAGCAGTTTCGCCTCAACAGGAAGGCTGTTTTTT. The encoded protein is CASSFASTGRLFF.

The table lists this clonotype with many counts. The CDR3 sequence: CASSPSEDSPLHF. The CDR3 DNA sequence: TGCGCCAGCAGCCCCTCCGAGGATTCACCCCTCCACTTT. The chain uses TRBV5-1 and TRBJ1-6; no clear D. The germline gives CDR1 SGHRS, CDR2 YFSETQ. V was clipped by 4 bases and J by 8 bases, with 10 bases between them. This CDR3 spans 13 amino acids.

Only a few counts were recorded for this clonotype. J is TRBJ2-1 and V is TRBV20-1; 10 positions match TRBD2. Germline CDR1 reads DFQATT; CDR2 reads SNEGSKA (reference sequence). V was clipped by 4 bases and J by 5 bases; unmatched bases: 8. The CDR3 consists of 15 residues. CDR3 coding DNA: TGCAGTGCTATACTAGCGGGAAGGAGCCACAATGAGCAGTTCTTC. The encoded protein is CSAILAGRSHNEQFF.

This clonotype showed up many times. The V gene is TRBV7-9, the J gene TRBJ2-5; 10 nucleotides agree with TRBD1. Germline-derived CDR1 and CDR2 are SEHNR and FQNEAQ (reference sequence). The junction had 8 bases not matched to a gene; V was cut back by 5 bases and J by 2 bases. The CDR3 runs 16 residues. The CDR3 loop reads CASSPRQGANQETQYF. The CDR3 DNA is TGTGCCAGCAGCCCTCGACAGGGGGCGAATCAAGAGACCCAGTACTTC.

CDR3 nucleotides: TGTGCCAGCACCCTTGTGGCTAGCGGGGCCCATGAGCAGTTCTTC. Encoded protein: CASTLVASGAHEQFF. The chain combines TRBV12-3 or TRBV12-4 with TRBJ2-1; TRBD2 agrees at 9 bases. CDR3 length: 15 amino acids. V dropped 7 bases and J dropped 8; count of bases not matched to a gene: 12.

This clonotype showed up many times. The chain uses TRBV7-2 and TRBJ2-1; 10 bases line up with TRBD2. The CDR3 extends over 16 amino acids. The ends lost 3 bases at V and 8 bases at J; junction bases unmatched: 10. The germline gives CDR1 SGHTA, CDR2 FQGNSA. DNA for the CDR3: TGTGCCAGCAGCTTGGTACTGGGACTAGCGAGCCATGAGCAGTTCTTC. It encodes CASSLVLGLASHEQFF. Full variable domain (rest looked up from reference TRBV7-2 and TRBJ2-1): GAGVSQSPSNKVTEKGKDVELRCDPISGHTALYWYRQSLGQGLEFLIYFQGNSAPDKSGLPSDRFSAERTGGSVSTLTIQRTQQEDSAVYLCASSLVLGLASHEQFFGPGTRLTVL.

This clonotype was seen a handful of times. J is TRBJ2-6 and V is TRBV18; TRBD1 is a possible D gene (5 bases). The germline V and J ends were trimmed by 5 bases and 2 bases, with 13 bases remaining between them. This CDR3 is built from 16 residues. The germline V gene encodes CDR1 KGHSH and CDR2 LQKENI. In DNA, the CDR3 is TGTGCCAGCTCAGTAAGGCCAGGGACTGGGGCCAACGTCCTGACTTTC. Protein product: CASSVRPGTGANVLTF.

The V gene is TRBV19, the J gene TRBJ2-7; 8 bases agree with TRBD2. CDR1 is LNHDA, CDR2 SQIVND, per germline (reference sequence). The CDR3 runs 13 residues. V was pared by 7 bases and J by 3 bases, with 5 bases of the junction left unmatched. Written as DNA, the CDR3 is TGTGCCAGTAATGGAGCGGGAGACTACGAGCAGTACTTC. Its translation: CASNGAGDYEQYF. The full variable domain, in which reference TRBV19 and TRBJ2-7 provide the parts outside the CDR3, is DGGITQSPKYLFRKEGQNVTLSCEQNLNHDAMYWYRQDPGQGLRLIYYSQIVNDFQKGDIAEGYSVSREKKESFPLTVTSAQKNPTAFYLCASNGAGDYEQYFGPGTRLTVT.

There are a few counts of this clonotype. This chain links TRBV7-9 with TRBJ2-1, with 9 positions matching TRBD2. The CDR3 runs 15 residues. Germline V gene sequence: CDR1 SEHNR, CDR2 FQNEAQ (reference sequence). Trimming cost V 0 bases and J 8 bases; bases outside gene matches: 5. The CDR3 loop is CASSLAAGGQYEQFF. CDR3 sequence (DNA): TGTGCCAGCAGCTTAGCGGCGGGAGGGCAGTATGAGCAGTTCTTC.